These T cell receptor beta chains were read from a single sample in a study of shared clonotypes between healthy human individuals. Profiled with immunoSEQ multiplex PCR; TCRdb holds only in-frame clones, not every one. The sample has roughly 1 million clones, roughly 75% seen once; the top ten hold around 1.4%. Material: memory CD4+ T cells sorted from blood. These receptors originate from a man aged 18 to 29 in good health. CDR3s include the opening cysteine and the closing phenylalanine or tryptophan. D genes are given only for firm matches. Expanded clones are given a class, and other clones once, few, many or no size at all.

D	V	size	length	J	CDR3	DNA
NA	TRBV9	NA	14	TRBJ2-2	CASRGLDSGGELFF	TGTGCCAGTAGAGGGCTGGATTCTGGCGGGGAGCTGTTTTTT
NA	TRBV18	NA	16	TRBJ2-4	CASSHRTEGAKNIQYF	TGTGCCAGCTCCCATAGGACGGAGGGAGCCAAAAACATTCAGTACTTC
TRBD2	TRBV5-1	NA	14	TRBJ2-3	CASSLAGGGDTQYF	TGCGCCAGCAGCTTGGCTGGCGGGGGAGATACGCAGTATTTT
NA	TRBV11-2	NA	14	TRBJ2-2	CASSDGLQTGELFF	TGTGCCAGCAGTGACGGCCTCCAGACCGGGGAGCTGTTTTTT
TRBD1	TRBV5-1	NA	14	TRBJ1-2	CASSEPGQGYGYTF	TGCGCCAGCAGCGAACCGGGACAGGGCTATGGCTACACCTTC
NA	TRBV9	NA	14	TRBJ2-5	CASSVTGVQETQYF	TGTGCCAGCAGCGTAACAGGAGTACAAGAGACCCAGTACTTC
TRBD1	TRBV5-4	NA	14	TRBJ1-1	CASSLDRQGAEAFF	TGTGCCAGCAGCTTGGATCGCCAGGGGGCTGAAGCTTTCTTT
NA	TRBV7-2	once	14	TRBJ2-5	CASSLVILQETQYF	TGTGCCAGCAGCTTAGTCATTCTACAAGAGACCCAGTACTTC
NA	TRBV5-5	once	19	TRBJ1-3	CASSLDYQGSKLSGNTIYF	TGTGCCAGCAGCTTGGATTACCAGGGATCTAAACTGTCTGGAAACACCATATATTTT
TRBD2	TRBV7-9	few	14	TRBJ2-3	CASSFEGLTDTQYF	TGTGCCAGCAGCTTCGAGGGACTAACAGATACGCAGTATTTT
NA	TRBV10-3	NA	15	TRBJ2-7	CAISGSGGAVYEQYF	TGTGCCATCAGCGGGTCGGGCGGGGCAGTCTACGAGCAGTACTTC
NA	TRBV18	NA	18	TRBJ2-5	CASSPRRRSSGGQETQYF	TGTGCCAGCTCACCACGTCGTCGGAGCAGTGGGGGGCAAGAGACCCAGTACTTC
NA	TRBV27	NA	13	TRBJ1-1	CASSLWGDSEAFF	TGTGCCAGCAGTTTATGGGGGGACTCTGAAGCTTTCTTT
NA	TRBV14	NA	15	TRBJ2-3	CASSQVGTSTDTQYF	TGTGCCAGCAGCCAAGTCGGGACGAGCACAGATACGCAGTATTTT
NA	TRBV2	few	14	TRBJ1-1	CATGNGPRGTEAFF	TGTGCCACCGGAAACGGTCCTCGGGGCACTGAAGCTTTCTTT
NA	TRBV4-3	NA	15	TRBJ1-1	CASSQDPSKGTEAFF	TGCGCCAGCAGCCAAGACCCCAGTAAGGGAACTGAAGCTTTCTTT
NA	TRBV15	NA	14	TRBJ1-4	CATSRTGRGDGLFF	TGTGCCACCAGCAGGACGGGCCGCGGAGACGGACTGTTTTTT
TRBD1	TRBV13	NA	15	TRBJ1-4	CASSPGTGLGEKLFF	TGTGCCAGCAGCCCAGGGACAGGGTTGGGTGAAAAACTGTTTTTT
TRBD2	TRBV2	few	19	TRBJ2-5	CASSEGLPTSGGRQETQYF	TGTGCCAGCAGTGAAGGACTCCCGACTAGCGGGGGTCGCCAAGAGACCCAGTACTTC
TRBD2	TRBV7-2	NA	16	TRBJ2-3	CASSSTGTSGTDTQYF	TGTGCCAGCAGCTCAACCGGGACTAGCGGGACAGATACGCAGTATTTT
TRBD2	TRBV7-2	NA	16	TRBJ2-7	CASSFRLAGGSYEQYF	TGTGCCAGCAGCTTCCGACTAGCGGGGGGATCCTACGAGCAGTACTTC
NA	TRBV21-1	NA	17	TRBJ2-1	CASSKTLESGGSREQFF	TGTGCCAGCAGCAAAACCCTGGAGTCGGGGGGTTCTCGTGAGCAGTTCTTC
NA	TRBV15	NA	16	TRBJ2-7	CATSRGRDRNSYEQYF	TGTGCCACCAGCAGAGGGAGGGACAGAAACTCCTACGAGCAGTACTTC
TRBD2	TRBV7-8	NA	15	TRBJ2-2	CATVSGGVNTGELFF	TGTGCCACCGTTAGCGGGGGAGTGAACACCGGGGAGCTGTTTTTT
NA	TRBV6-5	NA	14	TRBJ2-1	CASSYSASYNEQFF	TGTGCCAGCAGTTACTCTGCTAGCTACAATGAGCAGTTCTTC
NA	TRBV19	once	19	TRBJ2-1	CASSIPSPGILGAYNEQFF	TGTGCCAGTAGTATACCTTCCCCTGGTATCCTAGGGGCCTACAATGAGCAGTTCTTC
TRBD1	TRBV5-1	once	16	TRBJ1-3	CASSANRGASGNTIYF	TGCGCCAGCAGCGCAAACAGGGGGGCCTCTGGAAACACCATATATTTT
NA	TRBV27	NA	14	TRBJ2-5	CASSPWTSPGSQYF	TGTGCCAGCAGTCCATGGACCAGTCCCGGGTCCCAGTACTTC
TRBD1	TRBV7-2	NA	16	TRBJ2-2	CASSLGQGAGTGELFF	TGTGCCAGCAGCTTAGGCCAGGGGGCAGGCACCGGGGAGCTGTTTTTT
NA	TRBV28	few	12	TRBJ1-5	CASSVSNQPQHF	TGTGCCAGCAGCGTTAGCAATCAGCCCCAGCATTTT
NA	TRBV10-3	NA	12	TRBJ1-1	CAISSGNTEAFF	TGTGCCATCAGTTCCGGGAACACTGAAGCTTTCTTT
NA	TRBV6-5	NA	14	TRBJ2-1	CASRNPGQFNEQFF	TGTGCCAGCCGAAACCCTGGACAGTTCAATGAGCAGTTCTTC
NA	TRBV4-3	NA	15	TRBJ1-2	CASPLRDRPHYGYTF	TGCGCCAGCCCCCTTCGCGACCGACCCCACTATGGCTACACCTTC
NA	TRBV29-1	many	11	TRBJ2-1	CSVSGSDEQFF	TGCAGCGTTTCAGGGAGCGATGAGCAGTTCTTC
NA	TRBV19	few	11	TRBJ1-5	CASNQRGPQHF	TGTGCCAGTAATCAGCGGGGCCCCCAGCATTTT
NA	TRBV28	once	13	TRBJ1-2	CASSLLKGYGYTF	TGTGCCAGCAGTTTATTAAAAGGCTATGGCTACACCTTC
NA	TRBV6-5	few	14	TRBJ1-5	CASTQGGSNQPQHF	TGTGCCAGCACCCAAGGGGGGAGCAATCAGCCCCAGCATTTT
NA	TRBV7-8	NA	15	TRBJ1-3	CASSLREGSGNTIYF	TGTGCCAGCAGCCTCAGGGAAGGATCTGGAAACACCATATATTTT
TRBD1	TRBV5-4	NA	16	TRBJ2-3	CASSPQQGARTDTQYF	TGTGCCAGCAGCCCACAACAGGGGGCGCGGACAGATACGCAGTATTTT
TRBD2	TRBV7-2	NA	15	TRBJ2-7	CASSLVGLAGGEQYF	TGTGCCAGCAGCTTAGTTGGGCTAGCGGGCGGCGAGCAGTACTTC
NA	TRBV6-1	NA	14	TRBJ2-7	CASSVGGRSYEQYF	TGTGCCAGCAGTGTGGGGGGCCGGTCCTACGAGCAGTACTTC
NA	TRBV29-1	NA	13	TRBJ1-2	CSVLIGSNYGYTF	TGCAGCGTGCTCATAGGTTCTAACTATGGCTACACCTTC